Listed here are 18 T cell receptor beta chains from one sample, sequenced in a study of T cell changes during pregnancy in multiple sclerosis. Repertoires were generated with immunoSEQ multiplex PCR, while TCRdb's copy carries only in-frame clones and drops some. The data hold about 30,000 clones, with nearly 90% observed a single time. Sequenced material: CD4+ T cells from peripheral blood mononuclear cells, taken in the third trimester of pregnancy. The receptors stem from a female donor in good health, enrolled as a control in a pregnancy study.

This clone showed up just once. V gene TRBV4-2 combines with J gene TRBJ2-1; perhaps TRBD1 as D (5 bases). CDR1 is LGHNA, CDR2 YNFKEQ, per germline. V dropped 3 bases and J dropped 4 bases, with 13 bases sitting between them. This CDR3 has 15 residues. For the CDR3, the DNA is TGTGCCAGCAGCCAGGATTGGGGCCCATACAATGAGCAGTTCTTC. Its translation: CASSQDWGPYNEQFF.

The rearrangement links TRBV14 to TRBJ2-2; unclear D gene. The germline V and J ends were trimmed by 1 base and 4 bases, with 10 bases remaining between them. CDR3 length equals 15 residues. CDR1 is SGHDN, CDR2 FVKESK, per germline. This chain's CDR3 is CASSQGWPPTGELFF. The CDR3 nucleotides are TGTGCCAGCAGCCAAGGGTGGCCCCCCACCGGGGAGCTGTTTTTT.

The V call is TRBV15, the J call TRBJ2-7, with TRBD2 identical over 12 bases. CDR1 and CDR2 (germline): LNHNV, YYDKDF (reference sequence). This CDR3 has 16 amino acids. V was clipped by 6 bases and J by 2 bases; unmatched bases: 8. CDR3 DNA: TGTGCCACCAGTTCTAGCGGGAGGGCCGCAACCTACGAGCAGTACTTC. Translating gives CATSSSGRAATYEQYF.

This chain connects TRBV19 to TRBJ2-1, with 12 positions matching TRBD2. The germline CDR1 and CDR2 sequences are LNHDA and SQIVND (reference sequence). Losses at the gene ends were 3 bases for V and 7 bases for J; bases not matched to a gene: 4. The CDR3 consists of 15 residues. The CDR3 sequence: CASSIRLAGENEQFF. The CDR3 coding sequence is TGTGCCAGTAGTATTCGACTAGCGGGGGAGAATGAGCAGTTCTTC. Variable domain in full (rest from reference TRBV19 and TRBJ2-1): DGGITQSPKYLFRKEGQNVTLSCEQNLNHDAMYWYRQDPGQGLRLIYYSQIVNDFQKGDIAEGYSVSREKKESFPLTVTSAQKNPTAFYLCASSIRLAGENEQFFGPGTRLTVL.

The chain joins TRBV29-1 to TRBJ1-2, with D perhaps matching TRBD1 (5 bases). Trimming left V 6 bases short and J 6 bases short, with 11 bases between. This CDR3 is 11 amino acids long. Germline CDR1 SQVTM, CDR2 ANQGSEA. The DNA of the CDR3 is TGCAGCGTGGGGGGTATGGATGGCTACACCTTC. Amino acid sequence: CSVGGMDGYTF.

The gene calls are TRBV10-3 and TRBJ1-5, with D possibly matching TRBD1 (5 bases). The germline V gene encodes CDR1 ENHRY and CDR2 SYGVKD. Trimming removed 5 bases from V and 2 bases from J, with 19 bases in between. This CDR3 spans 17 amino acids. CDR3 sequence reads: CAISPGQRAPGNQPQHF. As DNA, the CDR3 is TGTGCCATCAGTCCCGGACAAAGGGCCCCCGGCAATCAGCCCCAGCATTTT.

The chain couples TRBV30 to TRBJ2-7, with 9 bases aligning to TRBD2. The germline V gene encodes CDR1 GTSNPN and CDR2 SVGIG (reference sequence). J was trimmed by 3 bases and V by 0 bases; bases with no gene match: 3. This CDR3 spans 14 amino acids. The CDR3 loop is CAWSVHSGSYEQYF. CDR3 nucleotide sequence: TGTGCCTGGAGTGTACATAGCGGGAGCTACGAGCAGTACTTC.

V and J are TRBV30 and TRBJ1-6; D remains unclear. V gave up 1 base and J gave up 5 bases, with 9 bases separating them. CDR1 and CDR2 (germline): GTSNPN, SVGIG (reference sequence). This CDR3 region has 14 residues. This CDR3 reads CAWSGAANNSPLHF. The DNA for the CDR3 is TGTGCCTGGAGTGGGGCAGCCAATAATTCACCCCTCCACTTT.

The chain joins TRBV11-3 to TRBJ2-1; TRBD2 matches at 14 bases. The germline V gene has CDR1 SGHNT and CDR2 YENEEA. The CDR3 spans 16 residues. Trimming took 4 bases from V and 6 from J; bases not matched to a gene: 5. In nucleotides, the CDR3 is TGTGCCAGCAGCTCCCCGACTAGCGGGAGGGCCAATGAGCAGTTCTTC. Translation: CASSSPTSGRANEQFF.

This clone was observed a single time. The chain links TRBV6-5 to TRBJ2-6; D is uncertain. Germline CDR1 reads MNHEY; CDR2 reads SVGAGI. V shed 3 bases and J shed 2 bases, with 8 bases lying between them. This CDR3 spans 15 amino acids. CDR3 DNA: TGTGCCAGCAGTTATCGAGGAACTGGGGCCAACGTCCTGACTTTC. This encodes CASSYRGTGANVLTF.

The chain uses TRBV7-2 and TRBJ2-3; no clear D. V lost 5 bases to trimming and J lost 2 bases, with 14 bases between them. Germline V CDR1 and CDR2: SGHTA, FQGNSA. The CDR3 length is 15 residues. In nucleotides, the CDR3 is TGTGCCAGCAGCCCGAGAGGCGGAGACACAGATACGCAGTATTTT. As protein: CASSPRGGDTDTQYF.

V gene TRBV30 combines with J gene TRBJ2-1, with 7 bases aligning to TRBD2. The V gene end was trimmed by 4 bases and the J gene end by 7 bases; junction bases not matched to a gene: 4. Germline V gene data show CDR1 as GTSNPN and CDR2 as SVGIG (reference sequence). This CDR3 comprises 12 residues. The CDR3 sequence is CAWNSGGNEQFF. CDR3 in DNA: TGTGCCTGGAATTCGGGGGGAAATGAGCAGTTCTTC.

CDR3 sequence (DNA): TGCGCCAGCAGCCCCCAGGACTTATGGTATGAGCAGTTCTTC. Translation gives CASSPQDLWYEQFF. This sequence joins TRBV5-1 and TRBJ2-1, with D possibly matching TRBD2 (5 bases). Per germline, CDR1 SGHRS and CDR2 YFSETQ. CDR3 length: 14 amino acids. V was pared by 4 bases and J by 8 bases, with 16 bases between.

The chain uses TRBV12-2 and TRBJ1-1; TRBD1 is the table's D call, not checked against the DNA. TRBV12-2 is classified as a pseudogene. The CDR3 runs to 14 residues. CDR3 protein: CASRLIRRDTEAFF. CDR3 DNA: TGTGCAAGTCGCTTAATTCGCAGGGACACTGAAGCTTTCTTT.

This sequence joins TRBV5-1 and TRBJ2-3, with 10 bases identical to TRBD1. This CDR3 has 15 amino acids. The trim removed 0 bases at V and 6 bases at J, leaving 4 bases unmatched. In germline, CDR1 is SGHRS, CDR2 YFSETQ. The CDR3: CASSLGGTGVDTQYF. For the CDR3, the DNA is TGCGCCAGCAGCTTGGGTGGGACAGGGGTTGATACGCAGTATTTT.

V gene TRBV19 combines with J gene TRBJ2-5; TRBD2 matches at 10 bases. The CDR3 extends over 16 amino acids. The germline gives CDR1 LNHDA, CDR2 SQIVND (reference sequence). V lost 0 bases to trimming and J lost 4 bases; unmatched junction nucleotides: 5. The CDR3 DNA follows: TGTGCCAGTAGTATAGAGCCTAGCGGGAGTGCAGAGACCCAGTACTTC. As protein: CASSIEPSGSAETQYF.

There are a few counts of this clone. The rearrangement links TRBV29-1 to TRBJ2-2, with TRBD1 matching over 7 bases. The junction had 6 bases not matched to a gene; V was cut back by 6 bases and J by 2 bases. The CDR3 has 14 residues. Per the germline V gene, CDR1 is SQVTM and CDR2 is ANQGSEA. DNA for the CDR3: TGCAGCGTACCCAGGACAGGCAACACCGGGGAGCTGTTTTTT. It encodes CSVPRTGNTGELFF.

The J gene is TRBJ1-5, the V gene TRBV6-5, with no clear D. The germline V gene has CDR1 MNHEY and CDR2 SVGAGI. The CDR3 loop spans 15 amino acids. The V end lost 7 bases, the J end lost 2 bases, and 15 bases lay between the germline ends. The CDR3 DNA follows: TGTGCCAGCAATGCCCGGGGAGGCGGCAATCAGCCCCAGCATTTT. Its translation: CASNARGGGNQPQHF.